This passage covers 19 T cell receptor beta chains from one sample sequenced in a study of early T cells in non-severe SARS-CoV-2 infection. One entry per CDR3 protein results from TCRdb running MiXCR on the 5' RACE reads. The sample holds about 55,000 distinct CDR3 sequences, under 7.5% seen once. The sequenced sample was whole blood, obtained at baseline. The receptor set was obtained from an adult who was a healthcare worker with PCR-confirmed SARS-CoV-2 infection or an uninfected control (not recorded which).

This clonotype came up many times. The rearrangement joins TRBV29-1 to TRBJ2-5; D not resolved. Germline CDR1 SQVTM, CDR2 ANQGSEA. The length of the CDR3 is 12 residues. Trimming removed 1 base from V and 5 bases from J, with 8 bases in between. For the CDR3, the DNA is TGCAGCGTTGAAGGCCCCGGCGAGACCCAGTACTTC. Residues: CSVEGPGETQYF.

Ten or more counts support this clonotype. The V and J genes are TRBV20-1 and TRBJ2-1, with TRBD2 identical over 13 bases. CDR1 is DFQATT and CDR2 is SNEGSKA in the germline V gene (reference sequence). Trimming took 1 base from V and 10 from J; bases not matched to a gene: 13. The CDR3 runs 17 residues. The DNA of the CDR3 is TGCAGTGCTAGAGGGACTAGCGGGGGTCGGCAACGCGAGGAGCAGTTCTTC. This translates into CSARGTSGGRQREEQFF.

There are many counts of this clonotype. The J gene is TRBJ1-4, the V gene TRBV20-1; possibly TRBD1 for D (5 bases). Germline V gene data show CDR1 as DFQATT and CDR2 as SNEGSKA (reference sequence). The CDR3 sequence is 11 residues long. V was clipped by 5 bases and J by 10 bases, with 11 bases between them. The CDR3 sequence: CSADGTGKLFF. In DNA form, the CDR3 reads TGCAGTGCTGACGGGACGGGAAAACTGTTTTTT.

The rearrangement links TRBV7-2 to TRBJ2-2, with 7 nucleotides matching TRBD1. Unmatched junction bases numbered 8, after V lost 5 bases and J lost 2 bases. The CDR3 sequence is 16 residues long. Germline V gene lookup returns CDR1 SGHTA and CDR2 FQGNSA. CDR3 in DNA: TGTGCCAGCAGCCCAAGACAGGGTCCAAACACCGGGGAGCTGTTTTTT. It specifies CASSPRQGPNTGELFF.

CDR3 in amino acids: CATSDRLTSTDTQYF. The DNA of the CDR3 is TGTGCCACCAGTGACCGCCTGACTAGCACAGATACGCAGTATTTT. The J gene is TRBJ2-3, the V gene TRBV24-1, with D unclear. Trimming pared 4 bases from V and 0 bases from J, leaving 10 bases between. CDR1 is KGHDR and CDR2 is SFDVKD in the germline V gene. This CDR3 is 15 amino acids long.

This clonotype was counted many times. V is TRBV5-1 and J is TRBJ1-1, with D hard to call. The germline CDR1 and CDR2 sequences are SGHRS and YFSETQ. V was pared by 0 bases and J by 4 bases, with 7 bases between. This CDR3 contains 13 residues. The chain's CDR3 is CASSLEWGTEAFF. The DNA of the CDR3 is TGCGCCAGCAGCTTGGAATGGGGCACTGAAGCTTTCTTT. Looking up the rest from reference TRBV5-1 and TRBJ1-1 gives the full variable domain: KAGVTQTPRYLIKTRGQQVTLSCSPISGHRSVSWYQQTPGQGLQFLFEYFSETQRNKGNFPGRFSGRQFSNSRSEMNVSTLELGDSALYLCASSLEWGTEAFFGQGTRLTVV.

This chain links TRBV6-5 with TRBJ1-1, with D tentatively TRBD1 (6 bases). This CDR3 comprises 13 residues. Germline-derived CDR1 and CDR2 are MNHEY and SVGAGI. V lost 6 bases to trimming and J lost 3 bases, with 11 bases between them. The CDR3 sequence is CASRRPGDTEAFF. The CDR3 DNA follows: TGTGCCAGCAGACGCCCAGGGGACACTGAAGCTTTCTTT.

The chain joins TRBV28 to TRBJ2-7; D might be TRBD2 (7 bases). Trimming cost V 11 bases and J 0 bases, with 14 bases left between them. The CDR3 spans 13 residues. CDR1 MDHEN and CDR2 SYDVKM come from the germline V gene. The CDR3 protein is CAASGGFSYEQYF. In DNA form, the CDR3 reads TGTGCCGCCTCGGGGGGCTTCTCCTACGAGCAGTACTTC. Combining the CDR3 with reference TRBV28 and TRBJ2-7 gives the whole variable domain DVKVTQSSRYLVKRTGEKVFLECVQDMDHENMFWYRQDPGLGLRLIYFSYDVKMKEKGDIPEGYSVSREKKERFSLILESASTNQTSMYLCAASGGFSYEQYFGPGTRLTVT.

V usage is TRBV7-2 and J usage is TRBJ2-7; 11 positions agree with TRBD1. J gave up 4 bases and V 5 bases, and 7 bases lay outside the gene matches. The germline gives CDR1 SGHTA, CDR2 FQGNSA. This CDR3 contains 15 residues. The CDR3 is CASSLGQGAMYEQYF. In nucleotides, the CDR3 is TGTGCCAGCAGCCTCGGACAGGGGGCAATGTACGAGCAGTACTTC. Looking up the rest from reference TRBV7-2 and TRBJ2-7 gives the full variable domain: GAGVSQSPSNKVTEKGKDVELRCDPISGHTALYWYRQSLGQGLEFLIYFQGNSAPDKSGLPSDRFSAERTGGSVSTLTIQRTQQEDSAVYLCASSLGQGAMYEQYFGPGTRLTVT.

This clonotype occurred a few times. This rearrangement joins TRBV29-1 to TRBJ2-1; D unresolved. Per the germline V gene, CDR1 is SQVTM and CDR2 is ANQGSEA. V gave up 3 bases and J gave up 3 bases, with 6 bases separating them. The CDR3 has 12 amino acids. The CDR3 DNA is TGCAGCGTTGACGGGTACTACAATGAGCAGTTCTTC. Translated, it gives CSVDGYYNEQFF.

There are many counts of this clonotype. This chain uses TRBV28 with TRBJ1-1; D unclear. The CDR3 spans 14 residues. V gave up 5 bases and J gave up 0 bases, with 10 bases separating them. From germline, CDR1 is MDHEN and CDR2 SYDVKM. The CDR3 region is CASSLFTVNTEAFF. The DNA for the CDR3 is TGTGCCAGCAGTCTATTTACAGTGAACACTGAAGCTTTCTTT. Using reference TRBV28 and TRBJ1-1 for the parts outside the CDR3, the full variable domain is DVKVTQSSRYLVKRTGEKVFLECVQDMDHENMFWYRQDPGLGLRLIYFSYDVKMKEKGDIPEGYSVSREKKERFSLILESASTNQTSMYLCASSLFTVNTEAFFGQGTRLTVV.

This clonotype was counted a few times. This chain uses TRBV28 with TRBJ2-5; D unclear. Trimming stripped 5 bases from V and 4 bases from J, with 8 bases between. CDR3 length: 12 residues. Germline V gene lookup returns CDR1 MDHEN and CDR2 SYDVKM. This chain's CDR3 is CASSPRRETQYF. The CDR3 coding sequence is TGTGCCAGCAGTCCGCGACGAGAGACCCAGTACTTC.

The sample holds many counts of this clonotype. V gene TRBV7-2 combines with J gene TRBJ2-5; a possible D gene is TRBD2 (6 bases). V lost 3 bases and J lost 6, with 20 bases in between. CDR1 is SGHTA and CDR2 is FQGNSA in the germline V gene. The CDR3 has 16 residues. The CDR3 loop is CASSFSSADPSQTQYF. CDR3 sequence (DNA): TGTGCCAGCAGCTTTTCTAGCGCGGACCCCAGCCAGACCCAGTACTTC. The variable domain in full, completed from reference TRBV7-2 and TRBJ2-5, reads GAGVSQSPSNKVTEKGKDVELRCDPISGHTALYWYRQSLGQGLEFLIYFQGNSAPDKSGLPSDRFSAERTGGSVSTLTIQRTQQEDSAVYLCASSFSSADPSQTQYFGPGTRLLVL.

This clonotype has a handful of counts. CDR3 DNA sequence: TGTGCCAGCAGCCCAGGACTAGCGGGGGCCGCCGATGAGCAGTTCTTC. Translating gives CASSPGLAGAADEQFF. The chain is built from TRBV7-9 and TRBJ2-1, with 13 bases matching TRBD2. This CDR3 is 16 amino acids long. The ends lost 5 bases at V and 8 bases at J; junction bases unmatched: 9. Germline loops: CDR1 SEHNR, CDR2 FQNEAQ (reference sequence).

This clonotype was observed a few times. This sequence joins TRBV20-1 and TRBJ1-1; D might be TRBD1 (6 bases). The V gene's germline CDR1 is DFQATT and CDR2 SNEGSKA (reference sequence). The V gene lost 6 bases and the J gene lost 11 bases, with 19 bases spanning the gap. The CDR3 sequence is 12 residues long. For the CDR3, the DNA is TGCAGTGCCGACAGGAACTTTGGGGAGGCTTTCTTT. Protein: CSADRNFGEAFF.

The rearrangement uses TRBV20-1 and TRBJ2-7; 8 nucleotides match TRBD2. V gave up 6 bases and J gave up 4 bases; unmatched junction bases: 14. There are 15 residues in the CDR3. Germline CDR1 DFQATT, CDR2 SNEGSKA (reference sequence). The DNA of the CDR3 is TGCAGTGCCATCGACCCGGGACTAGGTCGGTACGAGCAGTACTTC. It yields the protein CSAIDPGLGRYEQYF.

This clonotype was counted ten times or more. V and J are TRBV7-2 and TRBJ2-5; D is undetermined. The germline V gene has CDR1 SGHTA and CDR2 FQGNSA. The CDR3 is 12 residues long. V lost 7 bases to trimming and J lost 5 bases, with 11 bases between them. The chain's CDR3 is CASTTLPETQYF. CDR3 nucleotides: TGTGCCAGCACCACTCTCCCGGAGACCCAGTACTTC.

This clonotype was seen more than once but under ten times. The CDR3 DNA sequence: TGTGCCAGCAGTTTGGGGGATGGCTACACCTTC. This encodes CASSLGDGYTF. The rearrangement links TRBV12-3 or TRBV12-4 to TRBJ1-2, with a weak D call TRBD1 (5 bases). The CDR3 runs to 11 residues. The V end lost 3 bases, the J end lost 6 bases, and 5 bases lay between the germline ends.

This chain uses TRBV4-3 with TRBJ2-7; D might be TRBD1 (5 bases). V gave up 0 bases and J gave up 6 bases, with 24 bases separating them. Germline CDR1 is LGHNA and CDR2 is YSLEER. This CDR3 is built from 18 residues. CDR3 in amino acids: CASSQDQGPRRLWGEQYF. The CDR3 coding sequence is TGCGCCAGCAGCCAAGATCAGGGTCCGCGGCGCCTCTGGGGCGAGCAGTACTTC.